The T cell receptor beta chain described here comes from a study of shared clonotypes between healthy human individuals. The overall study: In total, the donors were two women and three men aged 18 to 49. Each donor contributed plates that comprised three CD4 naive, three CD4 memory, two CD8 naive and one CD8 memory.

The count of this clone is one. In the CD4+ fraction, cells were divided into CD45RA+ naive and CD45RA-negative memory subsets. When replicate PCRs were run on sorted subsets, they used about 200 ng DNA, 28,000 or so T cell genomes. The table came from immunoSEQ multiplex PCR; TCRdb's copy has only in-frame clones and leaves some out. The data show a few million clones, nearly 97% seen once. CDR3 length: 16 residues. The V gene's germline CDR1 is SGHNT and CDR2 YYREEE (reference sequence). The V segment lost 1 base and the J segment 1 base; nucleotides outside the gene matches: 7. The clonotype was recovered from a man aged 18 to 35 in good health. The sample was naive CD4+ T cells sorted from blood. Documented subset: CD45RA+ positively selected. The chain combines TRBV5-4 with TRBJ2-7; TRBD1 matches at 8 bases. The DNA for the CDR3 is TGTGCCAGCAGCTTGCCGGGACAGGAATCATCCTACGAGCAGTACTTC. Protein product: CASSLPGQESSYEQYF. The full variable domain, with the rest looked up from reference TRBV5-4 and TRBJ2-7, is ETGVTQSPTHLIKTRGQQVTLRCSSQSGHNTVSWYQQALGQGPQFIFQYYREEENGRGNFPPRFSGLQFPNYSSELNVNALELDDSALYLCASSLPGQESSYEQYFGPGTRLTVT.